This passage covers 20 T cell receptor beta chains from one sample sequenced in a study of cytotoxic CD8 clonotypes in ibrutinib-treated CLL. Measured with immunoSEQ multiplex PCR; TCRdb has only the in-frame clones, and not every one. The sample records about 140,000 clones, approximately 80% being singletons. The specimen was PBMCs, collected after 12 months of ibrutinib treatment. Receptor source: a human donor with chronic lymphocytic leukemia.

V and J are TRBV9 and TRBJ1-2, with TRBD1 matching over 7 bases. This CDR3 region has 13 residues. CDR1 and CDR2 from the germline V gene are SGDLS and YYNGEE. The junction had 2 bases not matched to a gene; V was cut back by 3 bases and J by 3 bases. DNA for the CDR3: TGTGCCAGCAGCGGAACAGGGGACTATGGCTACACCTTC. Amino acid sequence: CASSGTGDYGYTF.

The CDR3 region is CASSMGAWDEQYF. CDR3 in DNA: TGTGCCAGCAGTATGGGGGCCTGGGACGAGCAGTACTTC. This rearrangement joins TRBV6-5 to TRBJ2-7; maybe TRBD1 (6 bases). The CDR3 is 13 residues long. V gave up 5 bases and J gave up 5 bases, with 13 bases separating them. Germline lookup yields CDR1 MNHEY and CDR2 SVGAGI.

The chain uses TRBV19 and TRBJ2-5; 8 bases are a match to TRBD2. Trimming removed 5 bases from V and 0 bases from J; junction bases left unmatched: 8. The length of the CDR3 is 16 residues. CDR1 and CDR2 from the germline V gene are LNHDA and SQIVND (reference sequence). CDR3 protein: CASSASGPKYQETQYF. The CDR3 nucleotides are TGTGCCAGTAGTGCTAGCGGGCCTAAGTACCAAGAGACCCAGTACTTC. Full variable domain (rest looked up from reference TRBV19 and TRBJ2-5): DGGITQSPKYLFRKEGQNVTLSCEQNLNHDAMYWYRQDPGQGLRLIYYSQIVNDFQKGDIAEGYSVSREKKESFPLTVTSAQKNPTAFYLCASSASGPKYQETQYFGPGTRLLVL.

A remark on this clone: One end of the junction fails to match germline, which may point to a read error. The J gene is TRBJ1-2, the V gene TRBV5-6; 8 bases align to TRBD1. CDR1 is SGHDT, CDR2 YYEEEE, per germline. This CDR3 spans 13 amino acids. Here the CDR3 reads CASSDGQGTMRGF. The CDR3 DNA follows: TGTGCCAGCAGCGATGGACAGGGAACTATGCGGGGATTC.

This clone showed up just a few times. V is TRBV5-1 and J is TRBJ1-1; D unresolved. The V and J ends lost 0 bases and 4 bases respectively, with 16 bases between them. This CDR3 spans 16 amino acids. In germline, CDR1 is SGHRS, CDR2 YFSETQ. The CDR3 DNA sequence: TGCGCCAGCAGCTTGGCTGGCGGGGTGGGAACCACTGAAGCTTTCTTT. Translated: CASSLAGGVGTTEAFF.

This clone was picked up one time. The chain is built from TRBV7-2 and TRBJ2-1, with 11 bases that match TRBD2. The V and J ends lost 2 bases and 5 bases, in that order; junction bases with no gene match: 5. CDR1 and CDR2 (germline): SGHTA, FQGNSA. The CDR3 has 16 amino acids. CDR3 bases: TGTGCCAGCAGCTTAACCGGGACTAGCGGAAACAATGAGCAGTTCTTC. Residues: CASSLTGTSGNNEQFF.

This clone occurred once. The genes are TRBV30 and TRBJ2-3; D may be TRBD2 (5 bases). The ends were cut back, 2 bases at V and 6 bases at J, with 9 bases in the middle. This CDR3 is 12 amino acids long. Germline-derived CDR1 and CDR2 are GTSNPN and SVGIG (reference sequence). The CDR3 coding sequence is TGTGCCTGGAGTATTAGCGTGGATACGCAGTATTTT. Translation gives CAWSISVDTQYF.

The chain recombines TRBV10-3 with TRBJ2-7, with 11 positions matching TRBD2. V lost 3 bases and J lost 4; bases outside the gene matches: 5. Germline V lookup: CDR1 ENHRY, CDR2 SYGVKD. The CDR3 contains 15 residues. The CDR3 spells CAISESLAGGYEQYF. CDR3 coding DNA: TGTGCCATCAGTGAAAGCCTAGCGGGAGGTTACGAGCAGTACTTC.

About this clone: Relative to the germline gene, one junction end is altered; a read error may explain this. The chain is built from TRBV28 and TRBJ2-5; D not certain. The CDR3 is 11 amino acids. Per germline, CDR1 MDHEN and CDR2 SYDVKM. For the CDR3, the DNA is TGTGCCAGCAGTGCTTCGAGGTGTTCGCACTTC. It is translated as CASSASRCSHF.

This sequence joins TRBV29-1 and TRBJ1-1, with D hard to call. The CDR3 contains 14 residues. V dropped 6 bases and J dropped 0 bases, with 14 bases sitting between them. Germline V gene lookup returns CDR1 SQVTM and CDR2 ANQGSEA. This CDR3 is CSVGNSGLNTEAFF. DNA for the CDR3: TGCAGCGTAGGTAATTCGGGCCTGAACACTGAAGCTTTCTTT.

A note on this clone: One end of the junction varies from germline; a read error may be responsible. The V and J genes are TRBV11-3 and TRBJ2-1; 9 nucleotides line up with TRBD1. CDR1 and CDR2 (germline): SGHNT, YENEEA. The CDR3 totals 12 residues. In nucleotides, the CDR3 is TGTGCCAGCAGCTTAGGACAGGGGGGTGCGATCTTC. Its protein product is CASSLGQGGAIF.

The chain carries TRBV4-1 and TRBJ2-6; TRBD1 matches 10 bases. From germline, CDR1 is MGHRA and CDR2 YSYEKL. The CDR3 length is 16 residues. V dropped 4 bases and J dropped 15; count of bases not matched to a gene: 15. The CDR3 coding sequence is TGCGCCAGCAGCCGGGCGGACAGGGGGGGGGCTACAGGCCTGACTTTC. It codes for CASSRADRGGATGLTF.

This clone was seen more than once but under ten times. The rearrangement links TRBV11-2 to TRBJ1-6; D is uncertain. The CDR3 sequence is 12 residues long. The germline V gene encodes CDR1 SGHAT and CDR2 FQNNGV. Trimming shortened V by 2 bases and J by 8 bases, and 4 bases separated the two germline ends. CDR3 sequence (DNA): TGTGCCAGCAGCTTAAATCATTCACCCCTCCACTTT. Amino acid sequence: CASSLNHSPLHF.

J is TRBJ1-4 and V is TRBV6-5; TRBD1 agrees at 8 bases. This CDR3 spans 14 amino acids. J was trimmed by 8 bases and V by 5 bases; bases with no gene match: 7. CDR1 and CDR2 (germline): MNHEY, SVGAGI. CDR3 loop: CASSPGQGGEKLFF. The CDR3 nucleotides read TGTGCCAGCAGTCCCGGACAGGGTGGGGAAAAACTGTTTTTT.

This clone was picked up one time. This rearrangement joins TRBV5-1 to TRBJ2-1, with D perhaps TRBD1 (6 bases). Germline CDR1 and CDR2: SGHRS and YFSETQ. V was clipped by 4 bases and J by 4 bases, with 15 bases between them. The CDR3 runs 15 residues. CDR3 protein: CASSGRQDFYNEQFF. CDR3 sequence (DNA): TGCGCCAGCAGCGGTCGACAGGATTTTTACAATGAGCAGTTCTTC.

The chain employs TRBV7-2 and TRBJ2-5; 11 bases are shared with TRBD1. The length of the CDR3 is 14 residues. Germline lookup yields CDR1 SGHTA and CDR2 FQGNSA. The ends lost 4 bases at V and 5 bases at J; junction bases unmatched: 3. The CDR3 region is CASSSGQGGETQYF. The CDR3 bases are TGTGCCAGCAGCTCGGGACAGGGGGGGGAGACCCAGTACTTC. The whole variable domain, remainder taken from reference TRBV7-2 and TRBJ2-5, is GAGVSQSPSNKVTEKGKDVELRCDPISGHTALYWYRQSLGQGLEFLIYFQGNSAPDKSGLPSDRFSAERTGGSVSTLTIQRTQQEDSAVYLCASSSGQGGETQYFGPGTRLLVL.

This chain joins TRBV27 and TRBJ2-3; 7 nucleotides match TRBD2. Germline CDR1 reads MNHEY; CDR2 reads SMNVEV (reference sequence). Trimming removed 1 base from V and 1 base from J; junction bases left unmatched: 2. The CDR3 consists of 15 residues. CDR3 amino acids: CASSLFGGGTDTQYF. DNA for the CDR3: TGTGCCAGCAGTTTATTTGGGGGGGGCACAGATACGCAGTATTTT.

CDR3 sequence: CASSLGQGMNTEAFF. The CDR3, as DNA: TGCGCCAGCAGCTTGGGCCAGGGGATGAACACTGAAGCTTTCTTT. The chain links TRBV5-1 to TRBJ1-1; the D gene is possibly TRBD1 (6 bases). Germline V lookup: CDR1 SGHRS, CDR2 YFSETQ. The CDR3 extends over 15 amino acids. Trimming cost V 0 bases and J 0 bases, with 9 bases left between them.

This clone came up a few times. The rearrangement joins TRBV28 to TRBJ2-7, with 7 bases matching TRBD1. CDR1 is MDHEN and CDR2 is SYDVKM in the germline V gene. The CDR3 length is 13 residues. With 8 bases clipped from V and 0 bases from J, the junction kept 4 bases outside the gene matches. In nucleotides, the CDR3 is TGTGCCAGCGGGGGACAGTCCTCCTACGAGCAGTACTTC. Protein sequence: CASGGQSSYEQYF.

The chain is built from TRBV7-2 and TRBJ1-6, with 9 bases matching TRBD1. J was trimmed by 9 bases and V by 5 bases; bases with no gene match: 5. The CDR3 has 14 amino acids. The germline gives CDR1 SGHTA, CDR2 FQGNSA. The CDR3, as DNA: TGTGCCAGCAGCCCACAGGGGGCTAGTTCACCCCTCCACTTT. Protein sequence: CASSPQGASSPLHF.